This T cell receptor (beta chain) was recorded in a study of T-cell memory formation after mild COVID-19. The ends were cut back, 3 bases at V and 6 bases at J, with 9 bases in the middle. The CDR3 is 12 amino acids. CDR1 is SGHNT, CDR2 YYREEE, per germline (reference sequence). There are a few counts of this clonotype. TCRdb redid the calling of the 5' RACE reads with MiXCR, one entry per CDR3 protein. The sample yields roughly 620,000 distinct CDR3 sequences, approximately 18% seen once. Sample: PBMCs or a T cell subset sorted from them (not recorded which). The rearrangement joins TRBV5-4 to TRBJ1-2; TRBD1 might be the D (6 bases). The sequence was collected from an adult woman who had mild COVID-19 (a few samples of this study predate the infection). Cell type and time point are not known. CDR3 sequence reads: CASSSDRHGYTF. The DNA of the CDR3 is TGTGCCAGCAGCTCCGACAGGCATGGCTACACCTTC. The whole variable domain, remainder taken from reference TRBV5-4 and TRBJ1-2, is ETGVTQSPTHLIKTRGQQVTLRCSSQSGHNTVSWYQQALGQGPQFIFQYYREEENGRGNFPPRFSGLQFPNYSSELNVNALELDDSALYLCASSSDRHGYTFGSGTRLTVV.